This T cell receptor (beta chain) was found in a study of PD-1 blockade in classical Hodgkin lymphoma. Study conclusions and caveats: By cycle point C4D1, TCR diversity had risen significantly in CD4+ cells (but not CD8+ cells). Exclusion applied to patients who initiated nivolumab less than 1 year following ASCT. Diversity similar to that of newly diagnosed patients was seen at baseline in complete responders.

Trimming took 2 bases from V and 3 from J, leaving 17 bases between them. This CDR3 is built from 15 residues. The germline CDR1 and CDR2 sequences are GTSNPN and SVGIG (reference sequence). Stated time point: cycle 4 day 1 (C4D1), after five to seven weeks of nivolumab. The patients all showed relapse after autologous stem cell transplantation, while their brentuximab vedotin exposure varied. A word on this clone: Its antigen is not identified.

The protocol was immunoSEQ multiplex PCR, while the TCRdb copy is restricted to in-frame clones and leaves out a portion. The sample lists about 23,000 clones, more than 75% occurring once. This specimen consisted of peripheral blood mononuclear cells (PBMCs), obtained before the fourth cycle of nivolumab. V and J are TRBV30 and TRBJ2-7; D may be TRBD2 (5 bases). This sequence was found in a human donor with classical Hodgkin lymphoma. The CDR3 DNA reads TGTGCCTGGAGTCGGACCATCGGGGTCTTCTACGAGCAGTACTTC. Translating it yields CAWSRTIGVFYEQYF.